The 24 T cell receptor beta chains presented below share a single source sample, sequenced in a study of identifying expanded T cells in peripheral blood. Assay used: immunoSEQ multiplex PCR; TCRdb lists only in-frame clones, some missing. The repertoire includes about 83,000 clones, around 91% of them detected once, and 2.5% to 3.5% sits in the top ten. Sequenced sample: blood. These receptors originate from a person aged 18 to 75 in good health.

This clone was counted a single time. CDR3 sequence: CASSIDRLAGTDTQYF. The DNA for the CDR3 is TGTGCCAGTAGTATAGATCGACTAGCGGGAACAGATACGCAGTATTTT. V usage is TRBV19 and J usage is TRBJ2-3, with TRBD2 matching over 11 bases. This CDR3 comprises 16 residues. The V and J ends lost 0 bases and 3 bases, in that order; junction bases with no gene match: 2. Germline loops: CDR1 LNHDA, CDR2 SQIVND (reference sequence).

The chain links TRBV5-5 to TRBJ1-6; D is unclear. The CDR3 has 18 residues. In germline, CDR1 is SGHKS, CDR2 YYEKEE (reference sequence). Trimming removed 6 bases from V and 0 bases from J, with 19 bases in between. This chain's CDR3 is CASTSGPVQSSYNSPLHF. DNA of the CDR3: TGTGCCAGCACCTCGGGCCCGGTACAGAGCTCCTATAATTCACCCCTCCACTTT.

The gene calls are TRBV4-1 and TRBJ2-3; D possibly corresponds to TRBD2 (6 bases). This CDR3 contains 15 residues. V dropped 2 bases and J dropped 1 base, with 10 bases sitting between them. CDR1 and CDR2 from the germline V gene are MGHRA and YSYEKL. The CDR3 reads CASSQTSPGTDTQYF. The CDR3 region has the DNA TGCGCCAGCAGCCAAACTAGCCCTGGCACAGATACGCAGTATTTT.

The chain combines TRBV19 with TRBJ1-2; weak D call: TRBD1 (6 bases). This CDR3 has 15 residues. CDR1 is LNHDA and CDR2 is SQIVND in the germline V gene (reference sequence). Trimming took 5 bases from V and 4 from J, leaving 17 bases between them. CDR3 DNA: TGTGCCAGTAGTCGGGAGGGGGGTCCGGCCTATGGCTACACCTTC. Translated, it gives CASSREGGPAYGYTF.

The chain recombines TRBV30 with TRBJ1-5; D might be TRBD1 (6 bases). V gave up 0 bases and J gave up 4 bases, with 7 bases separating them. This CDR3 is built from 13 residues. The V gene's germline CDR1 is GTSNPN and CDR2 SVGIG (reference sequence). The CDR3 loop is CAWSVQGNQPQHF. The DNA of the CDR3 is TGTGCCTGGAGTGTACAGGGAAATCAGCCCCAGCATTTT. Full variable domain (remainder filled in from reference TRBV30 and TRBJ1-5): SQTIHQWPATLVQPVGSPLSLECTVEGTSNPNLYWYRQAAGRGLQLLFYSVGIGQISSEVPQNLSASRPQDRQFILSSKKLLLSDSGFYLCAWSVQGNQPQHFGDGTRLSIL.

The rearrangement joins TRBV6-1 to TRBJ1-2; the match to TRBD1 covers 8 bases. The CDR3 consists of 13 residues. V lost 5 bases to trimming and J lost 6 bases; unmatched junction nucleotides: 5. Germline assignment: CDR1 MNHNS and CDR2 SASEGT. The CDR3 DNA reads TGTGCCAGCAGTTCCGACAGGGGCCATGGCTACACCTTC. Its translation: CASSSDRGHGYTF.

The chain employs TRBV23-1 and TRBJ2-3, with 10 bases matching TRBD2. TRBV23-1 is an open reading frame whose function is uncertain. The CDR3 contains 16 residues. Trimming removed 3 bases from V and 2 bases from J; junction bases left unmatched: 5. The CDR3 loop reads CASSHHGLADTDTQYF. The CDR3 bases are TGCGCCAGCAGTCACCACGGACTAGCGGACACAGATACGCAGTATTTT.

This clone was seen just once. V and J are TRBV13 and TRBJ2-7; 8 positions agree with TRBD1. The CDR3 covers 16 residues. V shed 5 bases and J 2 bases; nucleotides not matched to a gene: 11. Germline loops: CDR1 PRHDT, CDR2 FYEKMQ (reference sequence). CDR3 sequence: CASSPSRGTGAYEQYF. CDR3 sequence (DNA): TGTGCCAGCAGCCCAAGCCGTGGGACAGGAGCCTACGAGCAGTACTTC.

The rearrangement links TRBV14 to TRBJ2-1, with 7 bases identical to TRBD2. This CDR3 region has 16 residues. J was trimmed by 3 bases and V by 0 bases; bases with no gene match: 5. CDR1 is SGHDN and CDR2 is FVKESK in the germline V gene. This CDR3 reads CASSQDLTGGYNEQFF. CDR3 DNA sequence: TGTGCCAGCAGCCAAGATTTGACGGGGGGCTACAATGAGCAGTTCTTC.

The V and J genes are TRBV4-3 and TRBJ1-2; 7 nucleotides match TRBD1. There are 15 residues in the CDR3. The germline gives CDR1 LGHNA, CDR2 YSLEER. Trimming took 4 bases from V and 7 from J; bases not matched to a gene: 12. Here the CDR3 reads CASSPSRQGYGGYTF. The CDR3 bases are TGCGCCAGCAGCCCGTCCCGACAGGGTTATGGTGGCTACACCTTC.

This clone was seen only a few times. The chain joins TRBV4-3 to TRBJ2-3; 9 nucleotides match TRBD1. This CDR3 spans 16 amino acids. Germline lookup yields CDR1 LGHNA and CDR2 YSLEER. The J segment lost 4 bases and the V segment lost 2 bases, leaving 7 bases of the junction unmatched. The CDR3 nucleotides read TGCGCCAGCAGCCAACAGACAGGGGGGGATTCAGATACGCAGTATTTT. This encodes CASSQQTGGDSDTQYF.

The rearrangement uses TRBV7-2 and TRBJ2-7, with 11 positions matching TRBD2. This CDR3 comprises 19 residues. Per germline, CDR1 SGHTA and CDR2 FQGNSA. J lost 3 bases, V lost 3 bases, and 16 bases had no gene match. CDR3 DNA sequence: TGTGCCAGCAGCTTGGGACTTTCGGTTAGCGGGGGGGCAAGCTACGAGCAGTACTTC. Translated, it gives CASSLGLSVSGGASYEQYF.

V gene TRBV19 combines with J gene TRBJ2-6; D possibly corresponds to TRBD1 (6 bases). The CDR3 extends over 18 amino acids. The V gene's germline CDR1 is LNHDA and CDR2 SQIVND (reference sequence). V lost 1 base, J lost 2 bases, and 15 bases lay in between. Here the CDR3 DNA reads TGTGCCAGTAGTATAGCCCCGGGACATAGGGCTGGGGCCAACGTCCTGACTTTC. Amino acids: CASSIAPGHRAGANVLTF.

The sample holds one count of this clone. The rearrangement joins TRBV6-1 to TRBJ1-1; no clear D. V lost 7 bases and J 7 bases, leaving 7 bases between the germline ends. Per germline, CDR1 MNHNS and CDR2 SASEGT. The CDR3 spans 10 residues. The CDR3 DNA reads as TGTGCCAGCAAGACTAGTGAAGCTTTCTTT. Translating it yields CASKTSEAFF.

This clone appeared a single time. The genes are TRBV9 and TRBJ1-2; possibly TRBD1 for D (5 bases). Deletions cut 4 bases from V and 8 bases from J, with 15 bases between. Germline CDR1 and CDR2: SGDLS and YYNGEE. This CDR3 contains 13 residues. CDR3 sequence: CASSLLGGSGYTF. CDR3 bases: TGTGCCAGCAGCTTGCTGGGGGGGTCCGGCTACACCTTC.

The chain uses TRBV19 and TRBJ1-1; 9 bases line up with TRBD1. The germline V gene encodes CDR1 LNHDA and CDR2 SQIVND (reference sequence). The CDR3 has 16 residues. Trimming at V came to 5 bases and at J to 4 bases, leaving 11 bases not matched to a gene. CDR3 nucleotides: TGTGCCAGTAGTGGCCGGGACAGGGTCTATGGCACTGAAGCTTTCTTT. Amino acids: CASSGRDRVYGTEAFF.

J is TRBJ1-5 and V is TRBV7-9, with D possibly TRBD1 on 5 matching bases. Germline V gene data show CDR1 as SEHNR and CDR2 as FQNEAQ (reference sequence). CDR3 length equals 15 residues. V was shortened by 0 bases and J by 4 bases, with 10 bases between the two germline ends. The CDR3 nucleotides are TGTGCCAGCAGCTTAGCCCCGGGGCGGAATCAGCCCCAGCATTTT. Protein sequence: CASSLAPGRNQPQHF.

The rearrangement uses TRBV5-6 and TRBJ1-3, with D hard to call. The CDR3 has 14 amino acids. Trimming took off 0 bases at V and 5 bases at J, with 9 bases between the two ends. Germline CDR1 SGHDT, CDR2 YYEEEE. CDR3 coding DNA: TGTGCCAGCAGCTTGGGACGGCAAAGAAACACCATATATTTT. This sequence encodes CASSLGRQRNTIYF.

The CDR3 DNA reads TGTGCCAGCAGTGATTTGACTAGCGGGAGAAAGAGTGAGCAGTTCTTC. It translates to CASSDLTSGRKSEQFF. The chain joins TRBV25-1 to TRBJ2-1, with TRBD2 matching over 12 bases. V shed 3 bases and J 9 bases; nucleotides not matched to a gene: 9. Germline CDR1 and CDR2: MGHDK and SYGVNS. This CDR3 spans 16 amino acids. The full variable domain, with the rest looked up from reference TRBV25-1 and TRBJ2-1, is EADIYQTPRYLVIGTGKKITLECSQTMGHDKMYWYQQDPGMELHLIHYSYGVNSTEKGDLSSESTVSRIRTEHFPLTLESARPSHTSQYLCASSDLTSGRKSEQFFGPGTRLTVL.

V gene TRBV4-3 combines with J gene TRBJ2-1; no clear D gene. CDR3 length: 13 residues. Between the trimmed V and J ends, which lost 1 base and 5 bases, there was a span of 6 bases. CDR1 is LGHNA and CDR2 is YSLEER in the germline V gene. The CDR3 region is CASSQAGNNEQFF. The CDR3 nucleotides read TGCGCCAGCAGCCAAGCTGGTAACAATGAGCAGTTCTTC.

This clone has just one count. The chain has TRBV6-5 and TRBJ2-1; TRBD2 aligns across 12 bases. The germline V gene has CDR1 MNHEY and CDR2 SVGAGI. The CDR3 is 15 amino acids. Germline trimming cut 4 bases from V and 6 bases from J; bases unmatched to any gene: 4. Here the CDR3 DNA reads TGTGCCAGCAGTTCCCCTAGCGGGGGGGCCAATGAGCAGTTCTTC. This encodes CASSSPSGGANEQFF.

A remark on this clone: The same CDR3 can be traced to other DNA sequences in this sample. J is TRBJ2-5 and V is TRBV30; TRBD2 matches 8 bases. Germline V lookup: CDR1 GTSNPN, CDR2 SVGIG (reference sequence). The CDR3 runs 17 residues. Trimming at V came to 0 bases and at J to 4 bases, leaving 13 bases not matched to a gene. The CDR3 loop is CAWSVRGGGGRIETQYF. Written as DNA, the CDR3 is TGTGCCTGGAGTGTAAGGGGGGGCGGGGGGCGGATAGAGACCCAGTACTTC.

V is TRBV30 and J is TRBJ2-5; D unresolved. This CDR3 is 13 amino acids long. The V end was cut by 2 bases, the J end by 5 bases, with 12 bases between. Germline assignment: CDR1 GTSNPN and CDR2 SVGIG (reference sequence). DNA of the CDR3: TGTGCCTGGAGTATTGGAGTACCGGAGACCCAGTACTTC. Amino acid sequence: CAWSIGVPETQYF.

This chain connects TRBV20-1 to TRBJ2-1; D gene unclear. V was trimmed by 5 bases and J by 8 bases, leaving 10 bases between them. This CDR3 spans 11 amino acids. The germline CDR1 and CDR2 sequences are DFQATT and SNEGSKA (reference sequence). The CDR3 protein is CSAGRGDEQFF. The CDR3 nucleotides read TGCAGTGCTGGCAGAGGCGATGAGCAGTTCTTC.